This entry lists 3 T cell receptor beta chains sequenced from one sample in a study of early stage breast cancer tumors. Clones were sequenced by immunoSEQ multiplex PCR, and TCRdb holds only the in-frame ones, with some missing. The table lists some 75,000 clones, 65% to 80% of them singletons. The sequenced sample consisted of blood. The receptor source for this set is a person aged 55 to 75 with breast cancer.

V gene TRBV6-1 combines with J gene TRBJ2-7, with TRBD2 matching 7 bases. The CDR3 contains 15 residues. CDR1 is MNHNS, CDR2 SASEGT, per germline. The V segment lost 4 bases and the J segment 2 bases; nucleotides outside the gene matches: 8. CDR3 in amino acids: CASSVLAVSTYEQYF. In DNA, the CDR3 is TGTGCCAGCAGTGTTCTAGCGGTTTCAACCTACGAGCAGTACTTC.

The chain is built from TRBV4-2 and TRBJ2-1, with 9 bases identical to TRBD2. Germline V gives CDR1 LGHNA, CDR2 YNFKEQ. The CDR3 is made up of 17 amino acids. V was clipped by 0 bases and J by 7 bases; unmatched bases: 10. DNA for the CDR3: TGTGCCAGCAGCCAAGATCGGGCGGGAGGGCCGGGGAATGAGCAGTTCTTC. Translated: CASSQDRAGGPGNEQFF.

The V call is TRBV2, the J call TRBJ2-3, with D unresolved. Trimming shortened V by 5 bases and J by 1 base, and 7 bases separated the two germline ends. CDR3 length: 13 residues. CDR1 is SNHLY and CDR2 is FYNNEI in the germline V gene. The CDR3 sequence is CASSLEGTDTQYF. The CDR3 bases are TGTGCCAGCAGTCTAGAGGGCACAGATACGCAGTATTTT.